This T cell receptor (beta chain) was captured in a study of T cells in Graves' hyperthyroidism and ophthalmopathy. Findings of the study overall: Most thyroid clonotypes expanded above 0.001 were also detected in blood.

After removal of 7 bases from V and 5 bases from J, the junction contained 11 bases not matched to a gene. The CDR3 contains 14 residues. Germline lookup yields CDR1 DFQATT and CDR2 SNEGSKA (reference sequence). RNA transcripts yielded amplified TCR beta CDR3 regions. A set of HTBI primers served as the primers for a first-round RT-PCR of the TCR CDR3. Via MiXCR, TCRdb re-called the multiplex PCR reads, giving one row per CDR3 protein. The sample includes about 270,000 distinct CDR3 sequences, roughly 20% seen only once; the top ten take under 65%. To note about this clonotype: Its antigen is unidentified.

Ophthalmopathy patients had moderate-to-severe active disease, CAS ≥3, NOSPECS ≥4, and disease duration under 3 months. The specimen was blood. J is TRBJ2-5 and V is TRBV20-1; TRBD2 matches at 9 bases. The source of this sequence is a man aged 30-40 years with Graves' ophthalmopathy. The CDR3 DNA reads TGCAGTGTCTCCCCCCAGAGCGGGGGGGAGACCCAGTACTTC. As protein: CSVSPQSGGETQYF.